The source of this T cell receptor beta chain is a study of patients and donors after allogeneic stem cell transplantation. This CDR3 has 14 residues. From germline, CDR1 is LGHDT and CDR2 YNNKEL (reference sequence). Trimming stripped 1 base from V and 6 bases from J, with 13 bases between. TCRdb passed the RT-PCR reads through MiXCR, listing each CDR3 protein once. Among roughly 880,000 distinct CDR3 sequences listed, roughly 18% were seen once. The material sequenced was blood, either unsorted or a sorted T cell fraction (not recorded which). The receptor was derived from a human donor who was either an allogeneic HSCT recipient or a stem cell or donor lymphocyte infusion donor (not recorded which). It is not recorded whose cells these are; they may come from a transplant donor. The rearrangement links TRBV3-1 to TRBJ2-7; a possible D gene is TRBD1 (6 bases). DNA for the CDR3: TGTGCCAGCAGCCAAGTTAGGACAGTGTCCGAGCAGTACTTC. This sequence encodes CASSQVRTVSEQYF.